The clone carrying this T cell receptor (beta chain) appeared once. What it recognizes is unknown. Clones were read by immunoSEQ multiplex PCR, and TCRdb kept only the in-frame ones, dropping some. The table shows around 2.1 million clones, with 90% to 97% occurring only once. These data come from a study of shared clonotypes between healthy human individuals. Study-level findings and limits: The genetic and exposure-history diversity represented was limited by few donors. Sample collection involved blood only; tissue repertoires are likely different.

The sample taken for sequencing was naive CD4+ T cells sorted from blood. The subset is: CD45RA+ positively selected. The sequence was collected from a man between 18 and 29 years old in good health.

CDR3 bases: TGTGCCATCAGGTCTAGCGTAGGTGGTACCGGGGAGCTGTTTTTT. The encoded protein is CAIRSSVGGTGELFF. The V and J genes are TRBV10-3 and TRBJ2-2, with D possibly matching TRBD2 (6 bases). Trimming removed 6 bases from V and 5 bases from J, with 16 bases in between. The CDR3 contains 15 residues. Germline CDR1 is ENHRY and CDR2 is SYGVKD.